This TCR beta chain was found in a study of vaccination and CD4 T cells after COVID-19. Study-level background: Post-COVID draws came a median 101 days after diagnosis (range 35 to 161). Following dose two, a median around 65 days (range 14 to 241) passed before post-vaccine samples were taken. General observations from the study: The study found that a median roughly 89% of reactive clones in convalescent patients appeared only post-vaccination.

About this clonotype itself: The antigen remains undetermined.

V shed 3 bases, J shed 1 base, and the junction held 2 bases outside the gene matches. The CDR3 has 13 amino acids. The germline CDR1 and CDR2 sequences are SQVTM and ANQGSEA. The assay that was used to sequence DNA from cultured CD4+ T cells was the Oncomine TCR Beta short-read assay. One entry per CDR3 protein results from TCRdb running MiXCR on the PCR reads. Of roughly 16,000 distinct CDR3 sequences detected, around 32% appear once; the ten largest clones hold approximately 14%. The treatment: approximately 11-day PBMC culture with coronavirus spike peptide pools or control peptides (ViraFEST assay). ViraFEST sequenced TCRs after peptide-pool expansion of antigen-specific T cells.

The sequenced sample was cultured CD4+ T cells from blood. The origin of this receptor is a human donor with COVID-19. The chain carries TRBV29-1 and TRBJ1-1; 7 nucleotides match TRBD1. CDR3 residues: CSVERDRNTEAFF. CDR3 bases: TGCAGCGTTGAGAGGGACAGGAACACTGAAGCTTTCTTT.